This T cell receptor beta chain was recovered during a study of early T cells in non-severe SARS-CoV-2 infection. Across the study: Unsorted whole blood bulk RNA was sequenced, with unpaired chains. Overall study findings and caveats: Anti-spike CD8 responses were favored in VDJdb matching, and private and CD4 specificities were missed.

This clonotype showed up just a few times. Its specificity is unknown. Molecules of cDNA were individually given unique molecular identifiers that were attached to them. Using its own MiXCR run on the 5' RACE reads, TCRdb lists one record per CDR3 protein. The repertoire holds roughly 50,000 distinct CDR3 sequences, with about 5.6% as singletons. The TCR was taken from an adult who was a healthcare worker with PCR-confirmed SARS-CoV-2 infection or an uninfected control (not recorded which). Sequencing input: whole blood.

The CDR3: CSFGTPNTEAFF. The CDR3 DNA reads as TGCAGCTTCGGGACGCCGAACACTGAAGCTTTCTTT. V is TRBV29-1 and J is TRBJ1-1; a weak D match, TRBD1 (5 bases). The CDR3 has 12 amino acids. V shed 8 bases and J shed 1 base, with 11 bases lying between them. In germline, CDR1 is SQVTM, CDR2 ANQGSEA.